These T cell receptor beta chains were read from a single sample in a study of T cell repertoires in aging, cancer and after chemotherapy. TCRdb independently ran MiXCR on the multiplex PCR reads; one entry per CDR3 protein. The sample includes under 5,000 distinct CDR3 sequences, 39% of them seen just once. Sequenced: blood. The receptors originated from a human donor with a blood cancer. Each CDR3 is given with its conserved first and last residue. The D gene is left open where the match is weak. Not every row has a clone size; where given, it reads once, few, many or a size class.

V	size	D	J	DNA	CDR3
TRBV4-1	few	.	TRBJ2-2	TGTGCCAGCAGAACACACCCCCGGACCGGGGAGCTGTTTTTT	CASRTHPRTGELFF
TRBV18	.	TRBD2	TRBJ2-2	TGTGCCAGCTCACCAGTTAGCGGGAGCACCGGGGAGCTGTTTTTT	CASSPVSGSTGELFF
TRBV20-1	few	TRBD2	TRBJ2-1	TGCAGTGCTAGAGTAGCGGGAGTCGGCAATGAGCAGTTCTTC	CSARVAGVGNEQFF
TRBV29-1	medium-sized	TRBD2	TRBJ2-3	TGCAGCGTTGAGTTATTATCAGGTAGCGGGAGCCGCACAGATACGCAGTATTTT	CSVELLSGSGSRTDTQYF
TRBV29-1	.	TRBD1	TRBJ2-7	TGCAGCGTCACCCTAGGGACAGTACTGTCAAGCTCCTACGAGCAGTACTTC	CSVTLGTVLSSSYEQYF
TRBV19	.	TRBD1	TRBJ1-2	TGTGCCAGTAGTATAAGGTCGGCAGGGGGCCATAACTATGGCTACACCTTC	CASSIRSAGGHNYGYTF
TRBV28	.	.	TRBJ2-2	TGTGCCAGCAGTTCAATAGGGGTCCCGGCCGGAGAGCTGTTTTTT	CASSSIGVPAGELFF
TRBV6-1	few	.	TRBJ1-5	TGTGCCAGCCTCCTTAATAGCAATCAGCCCCAGCATTTT	CASLLNSNQPQHF
TRBV19	.	TRBD2	TRBJ2-7	TGTGCCAGTAGTCTGGCTAGCGGGATGGGGGCCTACGAGCAGTACTTC	CASSLASGMGAYEQYF
TRBV6-4	.	TRBD2	TRBJ2-3	TGTGCCAGCAGTGACTCGGTAGCGGGCGGCACGACAGATACGCAGTATTTT	CASSDSVAGGTTDTQYF
TRBV6-4	.	TRBD1	TRBJ1-1	TGTGCCAGCAGTGACTTAAGGACAGGGACAAGAGCTTTCTTT	CASSDLRTGTRAFF
TRBV24-1	.	TRBD1	TRBJ2-3	TGTGCCACCAGTGACAAGGACAGGGGCACAGATACGCAGTATTTT	CATSDKDRGTDTQYF
TRBV13	.	.	TRBJ2-5	TGTGCCAGCAGCCGGGGGAGCGGTGAACAAGAGTCCCAGTACTTC	CASSRGSGEQESQYF
TRBV18	.	TRBD2	TRBJ2-5	TGTGCCAGCTCACCTGCTAGCGGGGCGGAGACCCAGTACTTC	CASSPASGAETQYF
TRBV30	.	.	TRBJ1-6	TGTGCCTGGAGTGGAAACCTCTATAATTCACCCCTCCACTTT	CAWSGNLYNSPLHF
TRBV6-5	few	TRBD1	TRBJ1-4	TGTGCCAGCGGACAGGGCGTAGTGTTGAAAAAACTGTTTTTT	CASGQGVVLKKLFF
TRBV10-1	.	.	TRBJ2-1	TGCGCCAGCAGTGAGTCCCCCAATAATGAGCAGTTCTTC	CASSESPNNEQFF
TRBV5-4	.	.	TRBJ2-3	TGTGCCAGCAGCTGGCGGGACAGAAGAGCTGATACGCAGTATTTT	CASSWRDRRADTQYF
TRBV19	large	TRBD2	TRBJ2-1	TGTGCCAGTAGTACCTTACCTAGCGGGTATGAGCAGTTCTTC	CASSTLPSGYEQFF
TRBV6-5	.	.	TRBJ1-1	TGTGCCAGCAGCTCAATACGGGCGATAATGAACACTGAAGCTTTCTTT	CASSSIRAIMNTEAFF
TRBV6-1	.	.	TRBJ1-6	TGTGCCAGCACGGGGTTTGGCAATTCACCCCTCCACTTT	CASTGFGNSPLHF
TRBV6-2/TRBV6-3	.	.	TRBJ2-7	TGTGCCAGTCGGAAGTTCGATCCCTACGAGCAGTACTTC	CASRKFDPYEQYF
TRBV11-2	few	TRBD1	TRBJ2-7	TGTGCCAGCAGCTTAGCACAGGGGGTCTACGAGCAGTACTTC	CASSLAQGVYEQYF
TRBV11-1	.	TRBD2	TRBJ2-1	TGTGCCAGCAGCTTACTAGCGGGAGGATACAATGAGCAGTTCTTC	CASSLLAGGYNEQFF
TRBV12-3/TRBV12-4	few	TRBD2	TRBJ2-1	TGTGCCAGCAGAACCGGGACTAGCGGTTACAATGAGCAGTTCTTC	CASRTGTSGYNEQFF
TRBV5-1	once	.	TRBJ1-1	TGCGCCAGCAGAAAAGATCCGAACACTGAAGCTTTCTTT	CASRKDPNTEAFF
TRBV6-6	.	.	TRBJ2-1	TGTGCCAGCAGTTACTCGGTAGTTGGGAATGAGCAGTTCTTC	CASSYSVVGNEQFF
TRBV5-6	.	.	TRBJ1-1	TGTGCCAGCAGCCCCTGGAGTGTAGTTGAAGCTTTCTTT	CASSPWSVVEAFF
TRBV27	.	.	TRBJ1-6	TGTGCCAGCAGTTCAGACGGCTCCTATAATTCACCCCTCCACTTT	CASSSDGSYNSPLHF
TRBV5-4	few	TRBD1	TRBJ2-3	TGTGCCAGCAGCCAGGGGGAGCACACAGATACGCAGTATTTT	CASSQGEHTDTQYF
TRBV18	.	.	TRBJ2-3	TGTGCCAGCTCACCTCGGGACGGTGATACGCAGTATTTT	CASSPRDGDTQYF